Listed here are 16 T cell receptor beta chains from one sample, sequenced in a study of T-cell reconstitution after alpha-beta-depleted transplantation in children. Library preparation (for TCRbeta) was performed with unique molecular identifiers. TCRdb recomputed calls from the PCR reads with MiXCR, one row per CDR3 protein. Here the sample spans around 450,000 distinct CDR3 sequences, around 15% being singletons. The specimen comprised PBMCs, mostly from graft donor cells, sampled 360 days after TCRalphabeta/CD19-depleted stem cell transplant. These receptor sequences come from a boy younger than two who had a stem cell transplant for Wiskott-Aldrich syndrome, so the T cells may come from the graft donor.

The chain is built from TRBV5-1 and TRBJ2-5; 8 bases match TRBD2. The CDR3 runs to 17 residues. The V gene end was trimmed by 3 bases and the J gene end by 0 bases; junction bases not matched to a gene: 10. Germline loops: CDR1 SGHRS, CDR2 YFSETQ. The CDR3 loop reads CASSSRGGRLNQETQYF. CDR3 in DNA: TGCGCCAGCAGCTCCCGGGGGGGAAGACTAAACCAAGAGACCCAGTACTTC.

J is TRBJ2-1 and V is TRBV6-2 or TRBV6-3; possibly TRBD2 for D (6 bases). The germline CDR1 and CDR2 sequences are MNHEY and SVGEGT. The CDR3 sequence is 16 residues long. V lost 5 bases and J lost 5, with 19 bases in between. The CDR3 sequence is CASSALGGKNNNEQFF. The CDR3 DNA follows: TGTGCCAGCAGTGCCCTCGGGGGTAAGAACAACAATGAGCAGTTCTTC.

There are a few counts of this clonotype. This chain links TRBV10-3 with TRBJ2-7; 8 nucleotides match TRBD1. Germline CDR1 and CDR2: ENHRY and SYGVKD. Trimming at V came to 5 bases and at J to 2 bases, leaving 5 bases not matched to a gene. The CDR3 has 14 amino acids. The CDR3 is CAISPTGVAYEQYF. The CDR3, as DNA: TGTGCCATCAGTCCGACAGGGGTAGCCTACGAGCAGTACTTC.

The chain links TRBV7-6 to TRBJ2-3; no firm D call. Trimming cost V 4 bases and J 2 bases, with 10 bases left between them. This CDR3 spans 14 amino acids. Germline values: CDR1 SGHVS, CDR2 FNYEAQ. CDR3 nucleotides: TGTGCCAGCAGCTCCAAAACATACACAGATACGCAGTATTTT. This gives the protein CASSSKTYTDTQYF.

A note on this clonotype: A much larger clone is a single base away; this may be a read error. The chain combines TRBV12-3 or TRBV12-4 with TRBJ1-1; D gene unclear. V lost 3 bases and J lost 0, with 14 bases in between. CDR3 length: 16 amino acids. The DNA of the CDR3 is TGTGCCAGCAGTTTCCCCTCTGCAGTCTTGAACACTGAAGCTTTCTTT. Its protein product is CASSFPSAVLNTEAFF.

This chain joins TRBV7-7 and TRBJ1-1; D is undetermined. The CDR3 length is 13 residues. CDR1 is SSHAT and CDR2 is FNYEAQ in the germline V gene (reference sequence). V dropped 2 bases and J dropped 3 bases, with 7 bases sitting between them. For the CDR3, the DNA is TGTGCCAGCAGCTTATCTGCGGACACTGAAGCTTTCTTT. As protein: CASSLSADTEAFF.

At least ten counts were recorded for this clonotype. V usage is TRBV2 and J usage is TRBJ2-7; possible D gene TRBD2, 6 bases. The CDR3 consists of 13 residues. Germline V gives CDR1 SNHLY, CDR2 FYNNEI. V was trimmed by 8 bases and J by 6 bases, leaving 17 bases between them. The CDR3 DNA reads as TGTGCCAGCGGTTCGAGTGGGAGGCGCGAGCAGTACTTC. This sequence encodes CASGSSGRREQYF. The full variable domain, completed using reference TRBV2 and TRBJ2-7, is EPEVTQTPSHQVTQMGQEVILRCVPISNHLYFYWYRQILGQKVEFLVSFYNNEISEKSEIFDDQFSVERPDGSNFTLKIRSTKLEDSAMYFCASGSSGRREQYFGPGTRLTVT.

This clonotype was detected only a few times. The CDR3 sequence: CSVEDRNTIYF. The CDR3 DNA reads as TGCAGCGTTGAAGATCGAAACACCATATATTTT. This sequence joins TRBV29-1 and TRBJ1-3; D gene ambiguous. CDR1 and CDR2 from the germline V gene are SQVTM and ANQGSEA. CDR3 size: 11 residues. The germline V and J ends were trimmed by 0 bases and 5 bases, with 2 bases remaining between them.

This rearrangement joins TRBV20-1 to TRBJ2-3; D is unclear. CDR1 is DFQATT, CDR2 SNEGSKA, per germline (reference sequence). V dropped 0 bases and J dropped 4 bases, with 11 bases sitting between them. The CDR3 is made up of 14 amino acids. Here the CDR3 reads CSARDPIGADTQYF. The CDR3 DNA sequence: TGCAGTGCTAGAGATCCTATAGGTGCAGATACGCAGTATTTT.

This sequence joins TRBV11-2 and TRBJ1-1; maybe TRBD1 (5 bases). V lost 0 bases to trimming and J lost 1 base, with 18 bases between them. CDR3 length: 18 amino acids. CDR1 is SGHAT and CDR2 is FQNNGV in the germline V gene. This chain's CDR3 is CASSLEGWGSIQNTEAFF. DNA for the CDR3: TGTGCCAGCAGCTTAGAAGGCTGGGGCAGCATCCAGAACACTGAAGCTTTCTTT.

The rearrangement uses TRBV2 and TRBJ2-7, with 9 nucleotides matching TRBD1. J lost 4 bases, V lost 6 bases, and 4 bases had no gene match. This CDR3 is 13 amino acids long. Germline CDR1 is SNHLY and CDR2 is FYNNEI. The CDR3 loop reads CASRRTGVYEQYF. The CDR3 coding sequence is TGTGCCAGCAGACGGACAGGGGTTTACGAGCAGTACTTC.

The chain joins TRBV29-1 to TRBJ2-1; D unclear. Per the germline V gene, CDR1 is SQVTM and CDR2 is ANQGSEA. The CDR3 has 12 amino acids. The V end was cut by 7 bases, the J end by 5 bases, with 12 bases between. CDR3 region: CSGRWGNNEQFF. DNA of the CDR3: TGCAGCGGCCGTTGGGGAAACAATGAGCAGTTCTTC.

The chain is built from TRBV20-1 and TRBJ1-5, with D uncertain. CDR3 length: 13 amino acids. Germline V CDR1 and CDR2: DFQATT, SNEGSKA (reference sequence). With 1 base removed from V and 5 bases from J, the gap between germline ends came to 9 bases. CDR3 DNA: TGCAGTGCTAGAGCGGGAGGAGATCAGCCCCAGCATTTT. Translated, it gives CSARAGGDQPQHF.

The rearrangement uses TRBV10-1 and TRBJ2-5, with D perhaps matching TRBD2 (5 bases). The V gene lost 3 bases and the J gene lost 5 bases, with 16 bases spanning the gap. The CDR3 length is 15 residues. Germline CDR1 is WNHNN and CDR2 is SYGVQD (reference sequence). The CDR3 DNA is TGCGCCAGCAGTGATAATAGGGAGAGGAGGGAGACCCAGTACTTC. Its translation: CASSDNRERRETQYF.

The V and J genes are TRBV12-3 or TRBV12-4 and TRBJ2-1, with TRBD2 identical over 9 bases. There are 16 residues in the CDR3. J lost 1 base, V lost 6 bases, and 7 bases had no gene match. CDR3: CASRLAGGGSYNEQFF. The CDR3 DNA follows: TGTGCCAGCAGACTCGCGGGAGGGGGATCCTACAATGAGCAGTTCTTC.

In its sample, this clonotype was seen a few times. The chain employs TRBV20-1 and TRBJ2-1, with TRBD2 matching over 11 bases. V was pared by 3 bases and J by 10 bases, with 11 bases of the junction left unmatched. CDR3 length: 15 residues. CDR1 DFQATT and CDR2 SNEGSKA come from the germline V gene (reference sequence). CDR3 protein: CSASIMTSGDGEQFF. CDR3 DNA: TGCAGTGCTAGTATAATGACTAGCGGGGATGGAGAGCAGTTCTTC.